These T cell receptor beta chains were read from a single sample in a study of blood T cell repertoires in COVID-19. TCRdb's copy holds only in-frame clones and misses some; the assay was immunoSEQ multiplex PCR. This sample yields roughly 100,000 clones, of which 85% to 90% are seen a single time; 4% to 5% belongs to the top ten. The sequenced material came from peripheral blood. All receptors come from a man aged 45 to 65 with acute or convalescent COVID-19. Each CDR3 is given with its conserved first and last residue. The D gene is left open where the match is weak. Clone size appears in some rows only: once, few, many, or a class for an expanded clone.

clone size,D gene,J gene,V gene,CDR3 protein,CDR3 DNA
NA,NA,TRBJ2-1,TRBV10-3,CAISDRAGAWNEQFF,TGTGCCATCAGTGACCGGGCGGGGGCTTGGAATGAGCAGTTCTTC
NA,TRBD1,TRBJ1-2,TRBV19,CARSPGQGKGVYGYTF,TGTGCCAGGAGTCCGGGACAGGGAAAGGGGGTCTATGGCTACACCTTC
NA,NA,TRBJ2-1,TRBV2,CASSGSGGRYNEQFF,TGTGCCAGCAGTGGCTCAGGGGGGCGGTACAATGAGCAGTTCTTC
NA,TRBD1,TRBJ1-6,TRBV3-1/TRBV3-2,CASSQEIGTGGSSPLHF,TGTGCCAGCAGCCAAGAAATAGGGACAGGGGGCTCCTCACCCCTCCACTTT
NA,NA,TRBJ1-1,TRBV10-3,CAISGGGEAFF,TGTGCCATCAGTGGGGGGGGTGAAGCTTTCTTT
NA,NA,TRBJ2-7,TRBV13,CASSPGGGPIEQYF,TGTGCCAGCAGCCCCGGCGGGGGCCCTATCGAGCAGTACTTC
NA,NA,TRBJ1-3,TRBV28,CASRIYSGNTIYF,TGTGCCAGCAGAATATACTCTGGAAACACCATATATTTT
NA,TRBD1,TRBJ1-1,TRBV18,CASSPLTGAPAEAFF,TGTGCCAGCTCACCATTGACAGGGGCCCCGGCTGAAGCTTTCTTT
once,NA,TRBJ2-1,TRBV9,CASSVTPSSYNEQFF,TGTGCCAGCAGCGTTACTCCATCCTCCTACAATGAGCAGTTCTTC
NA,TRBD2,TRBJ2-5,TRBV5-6,CASVTSGAETQYF,TGTGCCAGCGTTACTAGCGGCGCCGAGACCCAGTACTTC
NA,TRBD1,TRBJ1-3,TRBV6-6,CASSLTGGLSGNTIYF,TGTGCCAGCAGCCTAACAGGGGGCTTGTCTGGAAACACCATATATTTT
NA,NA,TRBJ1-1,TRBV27,CASSLAGGRVNTEAFF,TGTGCCAGCAGTTTAGCGGGTGGGCGGGTGAACACTGAAGCTTTCTTT
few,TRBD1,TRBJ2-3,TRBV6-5,CASSPGTGRDTQYF,TGTGCCAGCAGTCCCGGGACAGGGCGGGATACGCAGTATTTT
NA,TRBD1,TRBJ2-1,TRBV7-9,CASSFGTGREQFF,TGTGCCAGCAGCTTCGGGACAGGCAGGGAGCAGTTCTTC
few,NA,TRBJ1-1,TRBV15,CATSRDEVEGTEAFF,TGTGCCACCAGCAGAGATGAGGTGGAGGGCACTGAAGCTTTCTTT
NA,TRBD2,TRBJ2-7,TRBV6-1,CASSVILAGGIYEQYF,TGTGCCAGCAGTGTGATCTTAGCGGGAGGTATCTACGAGCAGTACTTC
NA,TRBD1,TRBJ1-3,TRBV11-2,CASSLAGTGNTIYF,TGTGCCAGCAGCTTAGCAGGGACAGGGAACACCATATATTTT
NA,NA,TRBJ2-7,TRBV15,CATSRDLSEDYEQYF,TGTGCCACCAGCAGAGATCTATCGGAGGACTACGAGCAGTACTTC
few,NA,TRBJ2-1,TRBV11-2,CASSFFWTGAYNEQFF,TGTGCCAGCAGCTTTTTCTGGACGGGGGCCTACAATGAGCAGTTCTTC
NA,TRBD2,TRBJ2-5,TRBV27,CASSFTGGSETQYF,TGTGCCAGCAGTTTTACGGGGGGTAGCGAGACCCAGTACTTC
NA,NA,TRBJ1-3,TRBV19,CASTRRNRASGNTIYF,TGTGCCAGTACTAGACGGAACAGGGCAAGTGGAAACACCATATATTTT
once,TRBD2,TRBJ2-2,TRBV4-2,CASSQDPLAGEAGELFF,TGTGCCAGCAGCCAAGACCCACTAGCGGGAGAGGCCGGGGAGCTGTTTTTT
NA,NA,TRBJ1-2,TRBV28,CASLGGGRDGYTF,TGTGCCAGCCTTGGGGGGGGACGGGATGGCTACACCTTC
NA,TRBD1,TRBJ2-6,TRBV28,CAIQGAGGANVLTF,TGCGCGATACAGGGGGCGGGCGGGGCCAACGTCCTGACTTTC
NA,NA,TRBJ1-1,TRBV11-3,CASSLNYQGNTEAFF,TGTGCCAGCAGCTTAAACTATCAGGGGAACACTGAAGCTTTCTTT
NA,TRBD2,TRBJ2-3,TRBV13,CASSAGTSGYRTDTQYF,TGTGCCAGCAGCGCGGGGACTAGCGGGTATCGCACAGATACGCAGTATTTT
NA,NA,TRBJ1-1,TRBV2,CASTELRGANTEAFF,TGTGCCAGCACCGAACTGCGGGGCGCAAACACTGAAGCTTTCTTT
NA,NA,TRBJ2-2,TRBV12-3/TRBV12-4,CASIRAGELFF,TGTGCCAGCATTCGAGCCGGGGAGCTGTTTTTT
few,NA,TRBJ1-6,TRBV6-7,CASSPGTFSLSSYNSPLHF,TGTGCCAGCAGTCCCGGGACTTTTTCATTGAGCTCCTATAATTCACCCCTCCACTTT
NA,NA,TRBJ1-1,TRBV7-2,CASSSRSRDTEAFF,TGTGCCAGCAGCTCTAGGAGCAGGGACACTGAAGCTTTCTTT
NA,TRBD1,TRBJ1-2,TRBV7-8,CASSGDRGLGYGYTF,TGTGCCAGCAGCGGTGACAGGGGGCTCGGCTATGGCTACACCTTC
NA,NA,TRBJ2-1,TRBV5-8,CASSLYEQFF,TGTGCCAGCAGCCTATATGAGCAGTTCTTC
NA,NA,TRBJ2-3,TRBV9,CASSVAIRTDTQYF,TGTGCCAGCAGCGTAGCCATCCGCACAGATACGCAGTATTTT
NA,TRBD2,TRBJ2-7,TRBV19,CASSRTIAGSYEQYF,TGTGCCAGTAGCCGGACCATAGCGGGGTCCTACGAGCAGTACTTC
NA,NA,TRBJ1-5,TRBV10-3,CAISERGQEGQPQHF,TGTGCCATCAGTGAGCGCGGGCAGGAAGGTCAGCCCCAGCATTTT
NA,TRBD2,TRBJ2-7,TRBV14,CASSQLAGVSYEQYF,TGTGCCAGCAGCCAACTAGCGGGAGTATCGTACGAGCAGTACTTC
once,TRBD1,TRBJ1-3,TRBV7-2,CASSKDRNSGNTIYF,TGTGCCAGCAGCAAGGACAGGAACTCTGGAAACACCATATATTTT
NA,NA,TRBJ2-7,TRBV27,CASAPGGPRGEQYF,TGTGCCAGCGCACCGGGCGGCCCACGGGGCGAGCAGTACTTC
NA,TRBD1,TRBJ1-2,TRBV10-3,CAISVDRGGYGYTF,TGTGCCATCAGTGTGGACAGGGGGGGATATGGCTACACCTTC